This T cell receptor beta chain was sequenced during a study of OX40 agonist ivuxolimab in advanced cancers. Study-level information: Prior checkpoint blockade (anti-PD-1, anti-PD-L1 or anti-CTLA-4) was permitted; over 30% had it. Study-level points and caveats: Researchers did not establish what antigens the expanded peripheral T cells target.

Sampled blood was obtained at baseline, cycle 4 day 1, and cycle 7 day 1. The CDR3 extends over 16 amino acids. Trimming stripped 2 bases from V and 0 bases from J, with 14 bases between. In germline, CDR1 is SGHNT, CDR2 YENEEA. Regarding this clone: Its antigen is not known.

The assay was immunoSEQ multiplex PCR, and TCRdb's table has in-frame clones only and misses some. The sample lists roughly 100,000 clones, roughly 88% occurring once. The receptor was derived from an adult with an advanced solid tumor such as melanoma, head and neck, liver or kidney cancer. The specimen comprised CD4+ or CD8+ T cells sorted from blood, sampled in a trial of the OX40 agonist ivuxolimab. The chain uses TRBV11-3 and TRBJ2-7, with D maybe TRBD2 (5 bases). The CDR3 protein is CASSLQSSRSSYEQYF. The CDR3 DNA is TGTGCCAGCAGCTTACAATCTAGCCGGAGCTCCTACGAGCAGTACTTC.